This note documents a single T cell receptor (beta chain) sequence. This CDR3 has 16 amino acids. The germline V gene has CDR1 SGHAT and CDR2 FQNNGV. With 2 bases removed from V and 9 bases from J, the gap between germline ends came to 17 bases. Priming with a constant-region primer yielded TCR beta cDNA from about 480 ng total RNA. ARM-PCR, slightly modified, supplied the TCR beta libraries through three nested multiplex PCR rounds. Primers for the first two PCR rounds were TRBV1-TRBV30 forward primers and a C-beta reverse primer (about 11 cycles per round). One entry per CDR3 protein results from TCRdb running MiXCR on the multiplex PCR reads. The sample has 150,000 to 200,000 distinct CDR3 sequences; roughly 60% are singletons. The blood RNA (from unsorted whole blood) was obtained, and germline DNA was also extracted. The sample belongs to a study of tumor-infiltrating lymphocytes in primary liver carcinoma.

The V gene is TRBV11-2, the J gene TRBJ1-6, with D perhaps TRBD1 (5 bases). This sequence was found in a middle-aged man with primary liver carcinoma and hepatitis B virus infection. Sequencing used peripheral blood. The CDR3 sequence: CASSLTWDLHSSPLHF. CDR3 in DNA: TGTGCCAGCAGCTTAACCTGGGACCTACATAGTTCACCCCTCCACTTT.